A selection of T cell receptor beta chains follows, all from one sample in a study of cytomegalovirus exposure and HLA in healthy donors. Some clones are missing from TCRdb's copy, which holds only in-frame ones; the method was immunoSEQ multiplex PCR. The sample contains about 150,000 clones, 70% to 80% of which appear only once. Sequencing was carried out using PBMCs. The source of these receptors is a woman in her forties in good health and CMV-seronegative. The CDR3 runs from the conserved cysteine through the conserved F or W. D genes are given only for firm matches. Clone size, where shown, is once, few, many, or a class for clones that have expanded.

V gene	J gene	CDR3 length	clone size	D gene	CDR3 DNA	CDR3 protein
TRBV19	TRBJ1-2	16	-	TRBD1	TGTGCCAGTAGTCCCCAACAACCGACAGGGAACGGTGGCTACACCTTC	CASSPQQPTGNGGYTF
TRBV29-1	TRBJ2-3	13	-	TRBD2	TGCAGCTCGGGGGGGGGAAGCACAGATACGCAGTATTTT	CSSGGGSTDTQYF
TRBV6-1	TRBJ1-1	14	-	-	TGTGCCAGCAGTGAGAGGGAGAGGGACACTGAAGCTTTCTTT	CASSERERDTEAFF
TRBV28	TRBJ1-5	17	-	-	TGTGCCAGCAGTTTTGCCGCGGCAGGGGTGAGCAATCAGCCCCAGCATTTT	CASSFAAAGVSNQPQHF
TRBV6-5	TRBJ1-2	14	-	-	TGTGCCAGCAGTTACTCGAGAGCATACTATGGCTACACCTTC	CASSYSRAYYGYTF
TRBV19	TRBJ1-6	14	once	TRBD1	TGTGCCAGTAGCGAGACAGGGGGAAATTCACCCCTCCACTTT	CASSETGGNSPLHF
TRBV10-3	TRBJ2-7	13	-	TRBD1	TGTGCCTCGAAGGGGACAGGTACGTCCGAGCAGTACTTC	CASKGTGTSEQYF
TRBV7-2	TRBJ2-1	15	-	TRBD2	TGTGCCAGCAGCCCCCAGCGGGGCGGGAGAAATGAGCAGTTCTTC	CASSPQRGGRNEQFF
TRBV4-2	TRBJ1-4	15	few	-	TGTGCCAGCAGCCAAGATTTGGGAGGGGATGAAAAACTGTTTTTT	CASSQDLGGDEKLFF
TRBV10-2	TRBJ2-4	12	-	-	TGCGCCAGCGTGAGCCAGGGGAGCATTCAGTACTTC	CASVSQGSIQYF
TRBV7-9	TRBJ2-2	15	few	-	TGTGCCAGCAGCAATAGGGGCAGCCCCACCGGGGAGCTGTTTTTT	CASSNRGSPTGELFF
TRBV5-1	TRBJ2-2	14	-	-	TGCGCCAGCAGCTTGGTCGCGGGGACCGGGGAGCTGTTTTTT	CASSLVAGTGELFF
TRBV2	TRBJ2-6	18	-	TRBD2	TGTGCCAGCAGAGAATTTAGCGGGAGGGCCTCTGGGGCCAACGTCCTGACTTTC	CASREFSGRASGANVLTF
TRBV6-5	TRBJ2-7	14	few	TRBD1	TGTGCCAGCAGTACAAGACAGGGGGCGCGCGAGCAGTACTTC	CASSTRQGAREQYF
TRBV6-4	TRBJ2-3	11	-	-	TGTGCCGGCCCCTGGTGTGATACGCAGTATTTT	CAGPWCDTQYF
TRBV6-4	TRBJ2-6	16	medium-sized	TRBD1	TGTGCCAGCAGTGACGCAGGGGGCTCTGGGGCCAACGTCCTGACTTTC	CASSDAGGSGANVLTF
TRBV30	TRBJ2-6	15	-	TRBD2	TGTGCCTGGAGCCTAGGGGAGGGTGGGGCCAACGTCCTGACTTTC	CAWSLGEGGANVLTF
TRBV6-6	TRBJ1-2	13	-	-	TGTGCCAGCAGTTACGGACAGTTCAATGGCTACACCTTC	CASSYGQFNGYTF
TRBV14	TRBJ1-2	15	-	-	TGTGCCAGCAGCCAAGGCGCGTCGAGGGCCTATGGCTACACCTTC	CASSQGASRAYGYTF
TRBV14	TRBJ1-1	16	-	-	TGCGCCAGCAGCCAAGAACCCTTCGGATGGGCGTTAGAAGCTTTCTTT	CASSQEPFGWALEAFF
TRBV7-2	TRBJ1-1	13	-	-	TGTGCCAGCAGCGACAGGTTTGGGACTGAAGCTTTCTTT	CASSDRFGTEAFF
TRBV5-6	TRBJ1-1	15	-	TRBD1	TGTGCCAGCAGCTTGGCCTGGGACAGGGATATTGAAGCTTTCTTT	CASSLAWDRDIEAFF
TRBV7-2	TRBJ1-6	16	-	-	TGTGCCAGCAGCTTAGACGGCGCAGGGGTAGCTTCACCCCTCCACTTT	CASSLDGAGVASPLHF
TRBV28	TRBJ2-7	16	once	TRBD1	TGTGCCAGCAGGATTCCGGGACAGGGGGACTACTACGAGCAGTACTTC	CASRIPGQGDYYEQYF
TRBV13	TRBJ2-3	11	few	-	TGTGCCAGCAGCTTTCCCTATACGCAGTATTTT	CASSFPYTQYF
TRBV10-3	TRBJ1-1	13	-	TRBD1	TGTGCCATCAAGGGACAGGAGGCGACTGAAGCTTTCTTT	CAIKGQEATEAFF
TRBV27	TRBJ2-7	14	-	TRBD1	TGTGCCAGCAGTATCCGACAGGGGGCCTACGAGCAGTACTTC	CASSIRQGAYEQYF
TRBV5-4	TRBJ1-2	14	once	TRBD1	TGTGCCAGCAGCTTGGCGGACAGGGGGTATGGCTACACCTTC	CASSLADRGYGYTF
TRBV5-6	TRBJ2-7	14	-	-	TGTGCCAGCAGCTTGGCGGGACAAGACTACGAGCAGTACTTC	CASSLAGQDYEQYF
TRBV7-9	TRBJ1-1	16	-	TRBD1	TGTGCCAGCAGCTCGCCTTCCACAGGGGCGGACACTGAAGCTTTCTTT	CASSSPSTGADTEAFF
TRBV10-2	TRBJ1-2	13	-	-	TGCGCCAGCACCCAGGCGGGACCCAGAGGCTACACCTTC	CASTQAGPRGYTF
TRBV2	TRBJ1-1	14	-	TRBD1	TGTGCCAGCAGCGGGGACAGGGCGAACACTGAAGCTTTCTTT	CASSGDRANTEAFF
TRBV13	TRBJ2-1	18	-	TRBD2	TGTGCCAGCAGCTTATCCGGACTAGCGGGAGAGGACTACAATGAGCAGTTCTTC	CASSLSGLAGEDYNEQFF
TRBV28	TRBJ2-3	15	few	TRBD1	TGTGCCAGCAGTTCCTCAGGGGGCTTCACAGATACGCAGTATTTT	CASSSSGGFTDTQYF
TRBV7-6	TRBJ1-5	14	-	-	TGTGCCAGCAGCTTTACAAGTGCGGGTCAGCCCCAGCATTTT	CASSFTSAGQPQHF
TRBV2	TRBJ2-5	16	-	TRBD1	TGTGCCAGCAGTGTGGGGGACAGGGGAAGAGAGGAGACCCAGTACTTC	CASSVGDRGREETQYF
TRBV27	TRBJ2-7	15	-	-	TGTGCCAGCACCGTTCGACGCGGGGAAAATTACGAGCAGTACTTC	CASTVRRGENYEQYF
TRBV9	TRBJ2-7	14	-	TRBD1	TGTGCCAGCAGCGTAGGGCAGGGGGCCTACGAGCAGTACTTC	CASSVGQGAYEQYF
TRBV29-1	TRBJ2-1	13	-	TRBD1	TGCAGCGTCCCGGGACAGGGGTACAATGAGCAGTTCTTC	CSVPGQGYNEQFF
TRBV10-3	TRBJ1-1	12	-	TRBD1	TGTGCCATCAGGGGACAGGGGCTTGAAGCTTTCTTT	CAIRGQGLEAFF
TRBV7-8	TRBJ1-1	16	-	TRBD1	TGTGCCAGCAGCTTAGACCGGGACAGGGGGAACACTGAAGCTTTCTTT	CASSLDRDRGNTEAFF
TRBV28	TRBJ1-4	15	few	-	TGTGCCAGCAGTTCAGCGGGGGGAGAGGATGAAAAACTGTTTTTT	CASSSAGGEDEKLFF
TRBV29-1	TRBJ1-1	14	-	TRBD1	TGCAGCGTTGTCGCTAGACAGGGGGGCGATGAAGCTTTCTTT	CSVVARQGGDEAFF
TRBV10-2	TRBJ1-1	14	-	-	TGCGCCAGCAGGGAGGGCAGGGCAAACACTGAAGCTTTCTTT	CASREGRANTEAFF
TRBV11-3	TRBJ1-2	14	-	-	TGTGCCAGCAGCGTACAGGGTGGTGACTATGGCTACACCTTC	CASSVQGGDYGYTF
TRBV19	TRBJ1-5	14	-	TRBD1	TGTGCCAGTACCGGGACAGGGGGTTACCAGCCCCAGCATTTT	CASTGTGGYQPQHF
TRBV10-3	TRBJ1-1	12	few	-	TGTGCCATCAGTGAACAGAACACTGAAGCTTTCTTT	CAISEQNTEAFF
TRBV27	TRBJ1-1	15	-	TRBD1	TGTGCCAGCGGCAGCGGGGACAGGGTTTTCACTGAAGCTTTCTTT	CASGSGDRVFTEAFF
TRBV5-1	TRBJ1-5	14	-	-	TGCGCCAGCAGCCCTACTACCGGGAATCAGCCCCAGCATTTT	CASSPTTGNQPQHF
TRBV6-4	TRBJ1-1	16	once	-	TGTGCCAGCAGTTCCTTTGAAGTGCCCTCAGGGACTGAAGCTTTCTTT	CASSSFEVPSGTEAFF
TRBV28	TRBJ2-1	14	-	-	TGTGCCAGCAGTTTGGAGGACAGAGGGGATGAGCAGTTCTTC	CASSLEDRGDEQFF
TRBV28	TRBJ2-2	15	-	TRBD2	TGTGCCAGCATGACGGGAGGGCGGGGTGACGGGGAGCTGTTTTTT	CASMTGGRGDGELFF
TRBV19	TRBJ1-3	15	-	-	TGTGCCAGTAGTATAGAGGGCTACTCTGGAAACACCATATATTTT	CASSIEGYSGNTIYF
TRBV9	TRBJ2-1	21	-	TRBD2	TGTGCCAGCAGCTTAACTTATTCGACTAGCGGGAGAACAACTACTGGTAATGAGCAGTTCTTC	CASSLTYSTSGRTTTGNEQFF